This T cell receptor (beta chain) derives from a study of cytomegalovirus exposure and HLA in healthy donors. The PCR contained 60 Vbeta and 13 Jbeta primers. Repertoires were generated with immunoSEQ multiplex PCR, while TCRdb's copy carries only in-frame clones and drops some. The data contain fewer than 250,000 clones, approximately 80% of them singletons. This clonotype was sampled from a woman between 50 and 59 years old in good health and CMV-seropositive. The sample taken for sequencing was PBMCs.

The CDR3 protein is CASSQDPYSGNTIYF. CDR3 in DNA: TGCGCCAGCAGCCAAGACCCCTACTCTGGAAACACCATATATTTT. The chain joins TRBV4-3 to TRBJ1-3; no definite D call. The CDR3 totals 15 residues. With 0 bases removed from V and 0 bases from J, the gap between germline ends came to 6 bases. Germline CDR1 LGHNA, CDR2 YSLEER.